The 10 T cell receptor beta chains given below trace back to one sample, sequenced in a study of cytomegalovirus exposure and HLA in healthy donors. Only in-frame clones appear in the TCRdb table, and some are missing; sequencing was by immunoSEQ multiplex PCR. Here the sample spans approximately 88,000 clones, almost 85% being singletons. The specimen sequenced was PBMCs. These receptors all come from a woman younger than 30 in good health and CMV-seropositive.

V and J are TRBV9 and TRBJ1-1, with D perhaps matching TRBD1 (6 bases). V shed 3 bases and J shed 1 base, with 10 bases lying between them. CDR3 length equals 14 residues. Germline V CDR1 and CDR2: SGDLS, YYNGEE. The CDR3 DNA sequence: TGTGCCAGCAGCGCCCAGGGGACGAACACTGAAGCTTTCTTT. Residues: CASSAQGTNTEAFF.

The chain employs TRBV29-1 and TRBJ1-2; D is perhaps TRBD1 (6 bases). Germline lookup yields CDR1 SQVTM and CDR2 ANQGSEA. The CDR3 is 13 amino acids. V was shortened by 3 bases and J by 7 bases, with 15 bases between the two germline ends. The CDR3 loop is CSVEQGPTFGYTF. CDR3 nucleotide sequence: TGCAGCGTTGAGCAGGGGCCCACCTTTGGCTACACCTTC. The entire variable domain, with the rest obtained from reference TRBV29-1 and TRBJ1-2, is as follows: SAVISQKPSRDICQRGTSLTIQCQVDSQVTMMFWYRQQPGQSLTLIATANQGSEATYESGFVIDKFPISRPNLTFSTLTVSNMSPEDSSIYLCSVEQGPTFGYTFGSGTRLTVV.

V gene TRBV4-3 combines with J gene TRBJ2-3; TRBD2 aligns across 7 bases. Unmatched junction bases numbered 8, after V lost 4 bases and J lost 4 bases. Germline CDR1 LGHNA, CDR2 YSLEER. This CDR3 spans 15 amino acids. CDR3 coding DNA: TGCGCCAGCAGCCCCCAAACCAGCGGGGCAGATACGCAGTATTTT. It yields the protein CASSPQTSGADTQYF.

The gene calls are TRBV28 and TRBJ2-7, with TRBD2 identical over 7 bases. The CDR3 sequence is 17 residues long. CDR1 is MDHEN and CDR2 is SYDVKM in the germline V gene. V was pared by 5 bases and J by 3 bases, with 16 bases of the junction left unmatched. CDR3 in DNA: TGTGCCAGCAGTACTCAACCAGGGAGGGAGGGGATCTACGAGCAGTACTTC. It is translated as CASSTQPGREGIYEQYF.

This clone was picked up one time. The chain carries TRBV9 and TRBJ2-2; maybe TRBD1 (6 bases). V was clipped by 2 bases and J by 4 bases, with 12 bases between them. The germline CDR1 and CDR2 sequences are SGDLS and YYNGEE. The CDR3 consists of 15 residues. DNA for the CDR3: TGTGCCAGCAGCGTCACAGGGATCTCCACCGGGGAGCTGTTTTTT. Translation gives CASSVTGISTGELFF.

The sample holds a few counts of this clone. This chain links TRBV7-3 with TRBJ2-3; D is unclear. CDR1 and CDR2 from the germline V gene are SGHTA and FQGTGA. The CDR3 loop spans 13 amino acids. Trimming removed 3 bases at V and 0 bases at J, with 4 bases between. CDR3 nucleotide sequence: TGTGCCAGCAGCTTCGGTAGCACAGATACGCAGTATTTT. It translates to CASSFGSTDTQYF.

This clone occurred a few times. The V call is TRBV6-6, the J call TRBJ2-3; D perhaps matches TRBD2 (5 bases). CDR3 length equals 14 residues. Germline CDR1 and CDR2: MNHNY and SVGAGI (reference sequence). The germline V and J ends were trimmed by 8 bases and 2 bases, with 14 bases remaining between them. CDR3 amino acids: CASQSEGTTDTQYF. For the CDR3, the DNA is TGTGCCAGCCAAAGTGAGGGAACCACAGATACGCAGTATTTT.

This chain joins TRBV29-1 and TRBJ2-7, with 7 bases matching TRBD1. The V and J ends lost 1 base and 5 bases, in that order; junction bases with no gene match: 8. CDR1 is SQVTM and CDR2 is ANQGSEA in the germline V gene. The CDR3 is 14 amino acids. CDR3 in amino acids: CSVEVVRGSHEQYF. CDR3 nucleotides: TGCAGCGTTGAAGTGGTCAGGGGGTCCCACGAGCAGTACTTC.

The chain employs TRBV4-1 and TRBJ2-5, with TRBD2 identical over 9 bases. The CDR3 extends over 15 amino acids. J lost 2 bases, V lost 5 bases, and 6 bases had no gene match. Germline assignment: CDR1 MGHRA and CDR2 YSYEKL. The CDR3 protein is CASSSSGATQETQYF. In nucleotides, the CDR3 is TGCGCCAGCAGCTCTAGCGGGGCTACACAAGAGACCCAGTACTTC.

The gene calls are TRBV28 and TRBJ1-4; TRBD1 is a possible D gene (5 bases). The CDR3 has 14 amino acids. V gave up 5 bases and J gave up 1 base, with 8 bases separating them. Germline assignment: CDR1 MDHEN and CDR2 SYDVKM. CDR3 loop: CASSRQGTNEKLFF. The DNA of the CDR3 is TGTGCCAGCAGTCGTCAGGGAACTAATGAAAAACTGTTTTTT.